This is a list of T cell receptor beta chains from one sample in a study of blood T cell repertoires in COVID-19. The data were produced by immunoSEQ multiplex PCR, yet TCRdb's version contains in-frame clones alone and is incomplete. The table lists about 250,000 clones, roughly 83% of them singletons. Sequenced sample: peripheral blood. The receptors originated from a woman of 80 years or more with COVID-19, enrolled during active disease. Both conserved end residues are part of each CDR3. D genes are given only for firm matches. Not all rows give a size; the values are once, few, many and, for expanded clones, a class.

>TRBV2|-|TRBD1|TRBJ1-2
CASSELPGQDYGYTF
TGTGCCAGCAGTGAACTCCCGGGACAGGACTATGGCTACACCTTC
>TRBV4-3|-|-|TRBJ1-1
CASSPSTGPRTEAFF
TGCGCCAGCAGCCCGTCCACCGGCCCGAGGACTGAAGCTTTCTTT
>TRBV27|-|-|TRBJ1-6
CASSFSGSILDASPLHF
TGTGCCAGCAGTTTCTCGGGGTCGATCTTGGATGCCTCACCCCTCCACTTT
>TRBV19|-|-|TRBJ1-2
CASSINSGDNYGYTF
TGTGCCAGTAGTATCAACAGCGGGGATAACTATGGCTACACCTTC
>TRBV3-1/TRBV3-2|-|-|TRBJ1-6
CASSQREGPSPLHF
TGTGCCAGCAGCCAACGGGAAGGGCCCTCACCCCTCCACTTT
>TRBV5-1|few|TRBD1|TRBJ2-7
CASSTWTGPEQYF
TGCGCCAGCAGCACTTGGACAGGGCCCGAGCAGTACTTC
>TRBV5-1|-|TRBD1|TRBJ1-4
CASSLRDRGTNEKLFF
TGCGCCAGCAGCCTCCGGGACAGGGGTACTAATGAAAAACTGTTTTTT
>TRBV28|-|-|TRBJ1-6
CASSLGSSYNSPLHF
TGTGCCAGCAGTTTAGGGAGCTCCTATAATTCACCCCTCCACTTT
>TRBV9|-|TRBD2|TRBJ2-3
CASSVGSAGDTDTQYF
TGTGCCAGCAGCGTAGGGTCGGCGGGGGACACAGATACGCAGTATTTT
>TRBV2|-|TRBD1|TRBJ1-6
CASSELGQGSSPLHF
TGTGCCAGCAGTGAACTGGGACAGGGTTCTTCACCCCTCCACTTT
>TRBV19|-|TRBD1|TRBJ1-2
CASSKLDRFYGYTF
TGTGCCAGTAGTAAGCTGGACAGGTTCTATGGCTACACCTTC
>TRBV7-9|-|-|TRBJ1-3
CASSPLDTSGNTIYF
TGTGCCAGCAGCCCCTTGGACACCTCTGGAAACACCATATATTTT
>TRBV7-2|-|TRBD2|TRBJ2-3
CASRGGGGAGSDTQYF
TGTGCCAGCAGAGGTGGCGGGGGGGCCGGGTCAGATACGCAGTATTTT
>TRBV28|-|TRBD1|TRBJ1-2
CASSSGQEPYGYTF
TGTGCCAGCAGTTCGGGACAGGAGCCCTATGGCTACACCTTC
>TRBV9|-|TRBD1|TRBJ1-4
CASSAGDRVEEKLFF
TGTGCCAGCAGCGCGGGGGACAGGGTGGAAGAAAAACTGTTTTTT
>TRBV19|-|-|TRBJ2-2
CASSIDRRPTGELFF
TGTGCCAGTAGTATCGACAGGAGACCCACCGGGGAGCTGTTTTTT
>TRBV6-2/TRBV6-3|-|TRBD2|TRBJ2-2
CASSDGTSGDNTGELFF
TGTGCCAGCAGTGACGGGACTAGCGGAGACAACACCGGGGAGCTGTTTTTT